The 3 T cell receptor beta chains listed next were all sequenced from one sample in a study of CD8 T cells in ankylosing spondylitis. TCRdb re-called the 5' RACE reads with MiXCR, one entry per CDR3 protein. The sample has about 140,000 distinct CDR3 sequences, roughly 10% seen once. Sequenced: blood, either unsorted or a sorted T cell fraction (not recorded which). Source of these receptors: a female donor with ankylosing spondylitis or in good health (not recorded which).

This clonotype has only a few counts. The chain links TRBV7-6 to TRBJ2-7, with 8 bases that match TRBD2. This CDR3 is 16 amino acids long. CDR1 is SGHVS, CDR2 FNYEAQ, per germline. V shed 3 bases, J shed 4 bases, and the junction held 11 bases outside the gene matches. The CDR3 bases are TGTGCCAGCAGCTTTCAGGGGCGGGGGGCGGTATACGAGCAGTACTTC. Its translation: CASSFQGRGAVYEQYF. The full variable domain, in which reference TRBV7-6 and TRBJ2-7 provide the parts outside the CDR3, is GAGVSQSPRYKVTKRGQDVALRCDPISGHVSLYWYRQALGQGPEFLTYFNYEAQQDKSGLPNDRFSAERPEGSISTLTIQRTEQRDSAMYRCASSFQGRGAVYEQYFGPGTRLTVT.

This clonotype has a count of ten or more. CDR3 residues: CASSLSEGGGYGYTF. DNA of the CDR3: TGCGCCAGCAGCTTGAGTGAAGGGGGCGGCTATGGCTACACCTTC. This chain links TRBV5-1 with TRBJ1-2; 7 bases fit TRBD1. Trimming at V came to 1 base and at J to 4 bases, leaving 7 bases not matched to a gene. Germline V gene lookup returns CDR1 SGHRS and CDR2 YFSETQ. This CDR3 contains 15 residues.

This clonotype was found many times. The CDR3 DNA reads TGTGCCAGTAGTATAGGACAGACTAGAGAGACCCAGTACTTC. Its translation is CASSIGQTRETQYF. This chain links TRBV19 with TRBJ2-5, with TRBD2 as a possible D gene (6 bases). This CDR3 has 14 amino acids. V dropped 1 base and J dropped 4 bases, with 10 bases sitting between them. The germline V gene encodes CDR1 LNHDA and CDR2 SQIVND (reference sequence).